This TCR beta chain originates from a study of PD-1 blockade in classical Hodgkin lymphoma. Study conclusions and caveats: At C4D1, TCR diversity had climbed significantly for CD4+ cells, though not for CD8+ cells.

The data were produced by immunoSEQ multiplex PCR, yet TCRdb's version contains in-frame clones alone and is incomplete. The sample contains about 90,000 clones, approximately 89% of which appear only once. Remarks on this clone: Its specificity is not known.

This CDR3 spans 12 amino acids. Trimming stripped 6 bases from V and 5 bases from J, with 7 bases between. CDR1 WSHSY and CDR2 SAAADI come from the germline V gene. Every patient was affected by relapse after autologous stem cell transplantation, while exposure to brentuximab vedotin was not uniform. Classification of best responses gave complete response, partial response or progressive disease. Sequencing was performed on peripheral blood mononuclear cells (PBMCs), taken before the second cycle of nivolumab. The chain carries TRBV10-2 and TRBJ2-2; D might be TRBD1 (6 bases). The sequence came from a human donor with classical Hodgkin lymphoma. CDR3 in amino acids: CASRDSTGELFF. CDR3 bases: TGCGCCAGCAGGGACAGTACCGGGGAGCTGTTTTTT.